This T cell receptor (beta chain) comes out of a study of cytomegalovirus exposure and HLA in healthy donors (dated by TCRdb to about 2017). General notes on the study: According to a later analysis, one platform produced both the 100 to 150 validation repertoires and the roughly 640 repertoires of the first cohort. Along with the roughly 670-subject first cohort, a separate validation cohort of over a hundred different subjects was used. To predict cytomegalovirus infection status, the study combined high-throughput TCR immunosequencing, statistical association of individual TCRs with disease status, and machine learning. The study was designed to test whether signatures of past pathogen exposure could be identified by cataloging public T cell receptors.

The donors belonged to the validation cohort of about 130 subjects, which was separate from the roughly 700-subject first cohort. Overall study outcomes, separate from this receptor: In both the original and validation cohorts, the classifier was reported to diagnose cytomegalovirus status with high specificity and sensitivity. Across donors, most TCR sequences were observed very rarely, whereas some public TCRs were present in many individuals. Of the cluster scores, around 95% were above 0 in a later analysis, which found that TCRs clustered in the first cohort also tended to co-occur in the roughly 130 validation repertoires. A few of the identified cytomegalovirus-associated TCR beta chains were confirmed in vitro to be specific for cytomegalovirus antigens. The validation cohort had no HLA typing available for a later analysis, so co-occurrence within that cohort was assessed over all 120 or so repertoires. The authors suggested that the approach could potentially be extended to other disease states and immunological phenotypes. The study listed 164 TCR beta chains as associated with cytomegalovirus.

Libraries were prepared through the immunoSEQ multiplex PCR assay. The authors' analysis ran thus. A statistical classification framework was developed to diagnose cytomegalovirus status using the catalog of TCR beta chain sequences. TCRdb stores this immuneACCESS table with in-frame sequences only. Part of the clones is absent; in the studies checked, under half of the shortfall reflects unresolved V genes, and no reason is known for the rest. V, J and clone size reflect that table, while D and trimming were determined from the DNA. The sample table lists 150,000 to 200,000 clones, roughly 80% of them with a count of one. Approximately 3% of the sample comes from the top ten. The CDR3 runs 15 amino acids, cysteine and phenylalanine included. Only the CDR3 DNA stays, 45 bases, in frame from base 1. Trimming takes 4 bases off V and 3 bases off J; junction bases not matched to a gene: 5. The germline V gene specifies SGHRS as CDR1 and YFSETQ as CDR2.

In this sample, this clone turned up many times. Its antigen is not yet known. The record has no base qualities; no much larger clone is one base away. The sequence came from a woman aged 18-29 years in good health and CMV-seropositive. The sequenced sample consisted of PBMCs. The V and J genes are TRBV5-1 and TRBJ1-4; 8 of the junction bases match TRBD1. DNA sequence: TGCGCCAGCAGCGGCCAGGGGGCGGCTAATGAAAAACTGTTTTTT. Its protein reads: CASSGQGAANEKLFF.